This TCR beta chain was documented in a study of cytomegalovirus exposure and HLA in healthy donors. Looking at the study overall: Later analysis reported that the 110 or so validation repertoires shared the platform of the 650 to 700 first-cohort repertoires.

Looked up from germline, CDR1 is MNHEY and CDR2 is SMNVEV (reference sequence). The V and J ends lost 8 bases and 4 bases respectively, with 15 bases between them. This CDR3 has 13 amino acids. Produced via immunoSEQ multiplex PCR; TCRdb's table is partial and in-frame only. The table lists hundreds of thousands of clones, roughly 88% of them singletons. Sequencing was carried out using PBMCs. The V call is TRBV27, the J call TRBJ2-7; D remains unclear. The source is a woman under 30 in good health and CMV-seronegative. The CDR3 DNA follows: TGTGCCAGCTCTATTCAGCCCGGGTACGAGCAGTACTTC. Protein: CASSIQPGYEQYF.